This T cell receptor (beta chain) originates from a study of identical twins. Regarding the study as a whole: Within cord blood, abundant beta clonotypes carried fewer insertions, but memory repertoires showed no such trend. Among monozygotic twins, out-of-frame TCR alpha sharing exceeded what models predicted.

This clonotype appeared a few times. Antigen specificity is unknown. Trimming shortened V by 1 base and J by 13 bases, and 8 bases separated the two germline ends. This CDR3 spans 11 amino acids. Germline assignment: CDR1 SGHVS and CDR2 FQNEAQ. Donors uniformly comprised healthy Caucasians. TCRdb ran MiXCR on the 5' RACE reads and lists one entry per CDR3 protein. This table has 350,000 to 400,000 distinct CDR3 sequences, approximately 8.8% appearing once. The sequenced sample was naive T cells sorted from blood. This chain connects TRBV7-8 to TRBJ2-1; D ambiguous. The TCR was taken from a woman aged 45 to 65 in good health. The CDR3 is CASSLEALQFF. Here the CDR3 DNA reads TGTGCCAGCAGCTTAGAGGCTTTACAGTTCTTC.